The sequence of this T cell receptor (beta chain) was determined in a study of blood T cell repertoires in COVID-19. Study summary: T cells, B-cell-depleted T cells, or PBMCs supplied cDNA or gDNA.

This table comes from immunoSEQ multiplex PCR, and its TCRdb copy is limited to in-frame clones, with some not included. Of a few hundred thousand clones listed, about nine tenths were seen once; the top ten hold about 2.2%. Germline assignment: CDR1 PRHDT and CDR2 FYEKMQ (reference sequence). Trimming stripped 2 bases from V and 3 bases from J, with 12 bases between. The CDR3 consists of 15 residues. The J gene is TRBJ2-3, the V gene TRBV13; tentatively, D is TRBD1 (5 bases). The sequencing sample was made of peripheral blood. The sequence derives from a woman aged 50 to 60 who had recovered from COVID-19. This chain's CDR3 is CASSLKGPGTDTQYF. DNA for the CDR3: TGTGCCAGCAGCTTAAAGGGCCCAGGGACAGATACGCAGTATTTT.